Detailed here is one TCR beta chain. As yet, its antigen is unknown. The repertoire was sequenced with immunoSEQ multiplex PCR; TCRdb's copy has only in-frame clones and lacks some. The sample yields fewer than 150,000 clones, around 89% seen once. This specimen comes from a study of T cell responses to AZD1222 COVID-19 vaccine. Study-wide results and caveats: Clonal diversity was possibly underestimated, and white British individuals and females predominated among donors.

CDR3 length equals 15 residues. CDR1 and CDR2 (germline): MDHEN, SYDVKM. The V end was cut by 6 bases, the J end by 4 bases, with 16 bases between. This specimen was peripheral blood, taken on day 0 of AZD1222 vaccination. The TCR originated in an adult in good health. The chain recombines TRBV28 with TRBJ2-1; a weak D match, TRBD2 (6 bases). The CDR3 loop is CASRDYTGAYNEQFF. CDR3 DNA sequence: TGTGCCAGCAGGGACTATACTGGAGCGTACAATGAGCAGTTCTTC.